These 10 T cell receptor beta chains came from one sample sequenced in a study of CD4 T cells in relation to SARS-CoV-2 and coronaviruses. TCRdb's copy holds only in-frame clones and misses some; the assay was immunoSEQ multiplex PCR. Of about 37,000 clones listed, roughly 84% are singletons. Their target antigens are unknown. The material sequenced was naive CD4+ T cells from PBMCs, cultured in vitro. Subset of the sample: naive CD4+ T cells isolated by negative enrichment. The receptors derive from an adult with COVID-19.

This clone was counted a single time. The chain carries TRBV6-1 and TRBJ2-3; no reliable D call. Germline V lookup: CDR1 MNHNS, CDR2 SASEGT. The V and J ends lost 3 bases and 6 bases respectively, with 7 bases between them. This CDR3 has 12 residues. CDR3 sequence reads: CASSDPSDTQYF. CDR3 DNA sequence: TGTGCCAGCAGTGATCCATCGGATACGCAGTATTTT.

This sequence joins TRBV27 and TRBJ2-3; 11 bases match TRBD2. V was clipped by 5 bases and J by 4 bases; unmatched bases: 8. The CDR3 length is 16 residues. Germline V gives CDR1 MNHEY, CDR2 SMNVEV (reference sequence). This CDR3 is CASSPSTSGMADTQYF. CDR3 bases: TGTGCCAGCAGTCCCTCGACTAGCGGGATGGCAGATACGCAGTATTTT.

The V and J genes are TRBV7-9 and TRBJ1-4; D call uncertain. The CDR3 runs to 17 residues. In germline, CDR1 is SEHNR, CDR2 FQNEAQ (reference sequence). The V end lost 6 bases, the J end lost 2 bases, and 19 bases lay between the germline ends. The CDR3 is CASRIPRRRSTNEKLFF. In DNA form, the CDR3 reads TGTGCCAGCAGAATACCCCGTCGGAGGTCGACTAATGAAAAACTGTTTTTT.

This chain uses TRBV28 with TRBJ2-6; a weak D match, TRBD1 (6 bases). The germline V gene encodes CDR1 MDHEN and CDR2 SYDVKM. The V and J ends lost 8 bases and 2 bases respectively, with 13 bases between them. This CDR3 contains 15 residues. CDR3 region: CASLGQTAGANVLTF. CDR3 DNA: TGTGCCAGCTTGGGACAAACCGCTGGGGCCAACGTCCTGACTTTC.

The rearrangement joins TRBV5-1 to TRBJ2-1, with TRBD1 as a possible D gene (6 bases). This CDR3 region has 14 residues. The V and J ends lost 4 bases and 3 bases respectively, with 11 bases between them. Germline loops: CDR1 SGHRS, CDR2 YFSETQ. The CDR3 DNA is TGCGCCAGCAGCCCCGGACAGCTCTACAATGAGCAGTTCTTC. It encodes CASSPGQLYNEQFF.

The J gene is TRBJ1-1, the V gene TRBV3-1 (or the pseudogene TRBV3-2), with a possible D match to TRBD1 (5 bases). With 4 bases removed from V and 2 bases from J, the gap between germline ends came to 20 bases. The CDR3 has 17 amino acids. From germline, CDR1 is LGHDT and CDR2 YNNKEL (reference sequence). The CDR3 nucleotides read TGTGCCAGCAGCCGTTCTCATTGGAGGGGCCTAAACACTGAAGCTTTCTTT. It translates to CASSRSHWRGLNTEAFF.

The V and J genes are TRBV6-2 or TRBV6-3 and TRBJ2-7; 10 bases are shared with TRBD1. The CDR3 has 15 residues. After removal of 4 bases from V and 4 bases from J, the junction contained 7 bases not matched to a gene. Germline CDR1 reads MNHEY; CDR2 reads SVGEGT. The CDR3 nucleotides are TGTGCCAGCAGTTGGGACAGGGGTCTAGCTTACGAGCAGTACTTC. The encoded protein is CASSWDRGLAYEQYF.

The V and J genes are TRBV12-3 or TRBV12-4 and TRBJ2-7, with D perhaps given as TRBD1 or TRBD2 (5 bases each). The CDR3 is 13 residues long. V lost 3 bases and J 0 bases, leaving 6 bases between the germline ends. Written as DNA, the CDR3 is TGTGCCAGCAGTTTTGGGACCTCCTACGAGCAGTACTTC. It encodes CASSFGTSYEQYF.

The V and J genes are TRBV6-5 and TRBJ1-2, with TRBD1 identical over 7 bases. This CDR3 has 15 residues. The germline V gene has CDR1 MNHEY and CDR2 SVGAGI. With 4 bases clipped from V and 3 bases from J, the junction kept 8 bases outside the gene matches. The CDR3 nucleotides read TGTGCCAGCAGTTCGTTCCTTGACAGGGACTATGGCTACACCTTC. Translation gives CASSSFLDRDYGYTF.

The V and J genes are TRBV7-9 and TRBJ2-3; 13 bases match TRBD2. The V gene's germline CDR1 is SEHNR and CDR2 FQNEAQ (reference sequence). This CDR3 has 17 amino acids. V lost 5 bases and J lost 6; bases outside the gene matches: 11. The CDR3 DNA reads as TGTGCCAGCAGCCCCCCCGGGACTAGCGGGATGAAGGATACGCAGTATTTT. Translation gives CASSPPGTSGMKDTQYF.